The 26 T cell receptor beta chains in this list originate from one sample, sequenced in a study of technical replicates of blood from a few donors. The data were produced by immunoSEQ multiplex PCR, yet TCRdb's version contains in-frame clones alone and is incomplete. Of 72,000 or so clones in the sample, around 95% were seen once. The specimen sequenced was T cells isolated from PBMCs. These receptors were obtained from a human donor in good health.

This clone turned up a few times. The chain has TRBV27 and TRBJ1-1; D may be TRBD1 (5 bases). In germline, CDR1 is MNHEY, CDR2 SMNVEV (reference sequence). Trimming pared 3 bases from V and 6 bases from J, leaving 17 bases between. The CDR3 spans 15 residues. The CDR3: CASSFKGHWKSEAFF. As DNA, the CDR3 is TGTGCCAGCAGTTTTAAAGGACACTGGAAATCTGAAGCTTTCTTT.

The J gene is TRBJ2-7, the V gene TRBV19; possibly TRBD1 for D (6 bases). Germline V gene lookup returns CDR1 LNHDA and CDR2 SQIVND (reference sequence). The CDR3 is made up of 13 amino acids. Deletions cut 5 bases from V and 1 base from J, with 9 bases between. The CDR3 region is CASSWTDSYEQYF. The DNA for the CDR3 is TGTGCCAGTAGTTGGACAGATTCCTACGAGCAGTACTTC.

The chain links TRBV25-1 to TRBJ1-4; TRBD1 is a possible D gene (5 bases). V was pared by 3 bases and J by 5 bases, with 13 bases between. This CDR3 has 15 residues. CDR1 and CDR2 (germline): MGHDK, SYGVNS. This CDR3 reads CASSDANRLNEKLFF. CDR3 coding DNA: TGTGCCAGCAGTGATGCGAACAGGTTAAATGAAAAACTGTTTTTT.

CDR3 residues: CASSTDRLVTPNRKETQYF. Here the CDR3 DNA reads TGTGCCAGCAGCACCGACCGACTAGTAACCCCCAACCGAAAAGAGACCCAGTACTTC. The V and J genes are TRBV21-1 and TRBJ2-5; TRBD2, the table's D call, was not compared with the DNA. TRBV21-1 represents a pseudogene. The CDR3 runs 19 residues.

The genes are TRBV6-4 and TRBJ2-2, with TRBD1 identical over 8 bases. The V gene end was trimmed by 5 bases and the J gene end by 1 base; junction bases not matched to a gene: 3. The CDR3 spans 15 residues. From germline, CDR1 is MRHNA and CDR2 SNTAGT. The CDR3 here is CASSSGTGNTGELFF. For the CDR3, the DNA is TGTGCCAGCAGTTCCGGGACAGGGAACACCGGGGAGCTGTTTTTT.

The rearrangement uses TRBV4-2 and TRBJ2-1; 11 bases line up with TRBD2. This CDR3 is 16 amino acids long. Trimming took 7 bases from V and 5 from J; bases not matched to a gene: 10. Germline values: CDR1 LGHNA, CDR2 YNFKEQ. DNA for the CDR3: TGTGCCAGCAACCCATTACTAGCGGGAGAGAACAATGAGCAGTTCTTC. It codes for CASNPLLAGENNEQFF.

This clone has just one count. This chain connects TRBV2 to TRBJ2-6; 10 bases are a match to TRBD2. The J segment lost 3 bases and the V segment lost 5 bases, leaving 10 bases of the junction unmatched. The CDR3 covers 18 residues. The germline V gene encodes CDR1 SNHLY and CDR2 FYNNEI. The CDR3 loop reads CASSFTSGMLIGANVLTF. CDR3 nucleotides: TGTGCCAGCAGTTTCACTAGCGGGATGTTAATTGGGGCCAACGTCCTGACTTTC.

This chain links TRBV19 with TRBJ1-2; D is perhaps TRBD1 (5 bases). Germline loops: CDR1 LNHDA, CDR2 SQIVND (reference sequence). Trimming removed 1 base at V and 6 bases at J, with 12 bases between. The CDR3 is 14 amino acids. CDR3 loop: CASSIGDRADGYTF. As DNA, the CDR3 is TGTGCCAGTAGTATAGGTGACAGAGCTGATGGCTACACCTTC.

V is TRBV7-2 and J is TRBJ2-7; possible D gene TRBD1, 8 bases. CDR3 length: 14 residues. The V and J ends lost 1 base and 5 bases respectively, with 12 bases between them. Germline loops: CDR1 SGHTA, CDR2 FQGNSA. The DNA for the CDR3 is TGTGCCAGCAGCTTAGGGACAGGGAGGGACGAGCAGTACTTC. It encodes CASSLGTGRDEQYF. The full variable domain, its missing parts supplied by reference TRBV7-2 and TRBJ2-7, is GAGVSQSPSNKVTEKGKDVELRCDPISGHTALYWYRQSLGQGLEFLIYFQGNSAPDKSGLPSDRFSAERTGGSVSTLTIQRTQQEDSAVYLCASSLGTGRDEQYFGPGTRLTVT.

This chain connects TRBV5-6 to TRBJ2-1; 9 positions match TRBD2. CDR3 length equals 18 residues. Germline CDR1 reads SGHDT; CDR2 reads YYEEEE. The junction had 17 bases not matched to a gene; V was cut back by 1 base and J by 9 bases. This chain's CDR3 is CASSLYWWPKGGGGEQFF. The CDR3 nucleotides read TGTGCCAGCAGCTTGTATTGGTGGCCGAAGGGCGGGGGGGGTGAGCAGTTCTTC.

This clone was seen a few times. The chain recombines TRBV7-9 with TRBJ1-1; D not resolved. V was shortened by 1 base and J by 3 bases, with 6 bases between the two germline ends. CDR1 and CDR2 from the germline V gene are SEHNR and FQNEAQ (reference sequence). This CDR3 has 13 amino acids. CDR3 loop: CASSLVSDTEAFF. The DNA for the CDR3 is TGTGCCAGCAGCTTAGTATCGGACACTGAAGCTTTCTTT.

The genes are TRBV6-5 and TRBJ2-7; 10 nucleotides agree with TRBD2. Per the germline V gene, CDR1 is MNHEY and CDR2 is SVGAGI. After removal of 5 bases from V and 1 base from J, the junction contained 5 bases not matched to a gene. The CDR3 spans 15 residues. The CDR3 DNA reads as TGTGCCAGCAGTCCTAGACTAGCGGGTTCCTACGAGCAGTACTTC. This encodes CASSPRLAGSYEQYF.

The gene calls are TRBV28 and TRBJ2-4; TRBD1 agrees at 10 bases. The ends lost 5 bases at V and 0 bases at J; junction bases unmatched: 7. Germline CDR1 and CDR2: MDHEN and SYDVKM. The CDR3 is 17 residues long. The CDR3 sequence is CASSLGQGGLAKNIQYF. CDR3 in DNA: TGTGCCAGCAGTCTCGGACAGGGGGGATTAGCCAAAAACATTCAGTACTTC. The variable domain in full, completed from reference TRBV28 and TRBJ2-4, reads DVKVTQSSRYLVKRTGEKVFLECVQDMDHENMFWYRQDPGLGLRLIYFSYDVKMKEKGDIPEGYSVSREKKERFSLILESASTNQTSMYLCASSLGQGGLAKNIQYFGAGTRLSVL.

This clone has a single count. This chain links TRBV28 with TRBJ2-3; D is ambiguous. Trimming removed 1 base at V and 1 base at J, with 15 bases between. Per the germline V gene, CDR1 is MDHEN and CDR2 is SYDVKM. The CDR3 length is 17 residues. CDR3 sequence reads: CASSLSVQALGTDTQYF. CDR3 DNA: TGTGCCAGCAGTTTATCTGTTCAGGCCCTTGGCACAGATACGCAGTATTTT.

The chain uses TRBV7-9 and TRBJ1-1; weak D call: TRBD1 (6 bases). V gave up 5 bases and J gave up 4 bases, with 11 bases separating them. The germline gives CDR1 SEHNR, CDR2 FQNEAQ (reference sequence). The CDR3 is made up of 13 amino acids. The CDR3: CASSLGQPTEAFF. For the CDR3, the DNA is TGTGCCAGCAGCCTAGGACAGCCCACTGAAGCTTTCTTT.

The sample holds a few counts of this clone. The chain links TRBV2 to TRBJ1-2; D not resolved. Germline V gives CDR1 SNHLY, CDR2 FYNNEI. The CDR3 consists of 12 residues. V shed 6 bases and J shed 3 bases, with 8 bases lying between them. CDR3 region: CASSDGDYGYTF. The CDR3 region has the DNA TGTGCCAGCAGCGACGGGGACTATGGCTACACCTTC. Full variable domain (remainder filled in from reference TRBV2 and TRBJ1-2): EPEVTQTPSHQVTQMGQEVILRCVPISNHLYFYWYRQILGQKVEFLVSFYNNEISEKSEIFDDQFSVERPDGSNFTLKIRSTKLEDSAMYFCASSDGDYGYTFGSGTRLTVV.

This clone was counted once. This chain joins TRBV7-8 and TRBJ2-7, with 7 bases aligning to TRBD2. V shed 6 bases and J 3 bases; nucleotides not matched to a gene: 11. From germline, CDR1 is SGHVS and CDR2 FQNEAQ. The CDR3 is 15 amino acids. DNA of the CDR3: TGTGCCAGCAGTCAACCCGGGGAGGGATTCTACGAGCAGTACTTC. Translation gives CASSQPGEGFYEQYF.

The gene calls are TRBV23-1 and TRBJ2-5; unclear D gene. TRBV23-1 is given ORF status, its function remaining uncertain. V lost 0 bases and J lost 5, with 4 bases in between. This CDR3 contains 12 residues. The CDR3 DNA sequence: TGCGCCAGCAGTCAATCGAGGGAGACCCAGTACTTC. This translates into CASSQSRETQYF.

The gene calls are TRBV27 and TRBJ1-5; no firm D call. This CDR3 has 13 amino acids. Germline-derived CDR1 and CDR2 are MNHEY and SMNVEV (reference sequence). Trimming removed 3 bases at V and 4 bases at J, with 7 bases between. The CDR3 reads CASSFGVNQPQHF. In DNA form, the CDR3 reads TGTGCCAGCAGTTTCGGAGTAAATCAGCCCCAGCATTTT.

This chain links TRBV6-5 with TRBJ2-2, with D tentatively TRBD1 (6 bases). CDR1 and CDR2 from the germline V gene are MNHEY and SVGAGI. V was trimmed by 4 bases and J by 6 bases, leaving 12 bases between them. The CDR3 is made up of 14 amino acids. The CDR3 coding sequence is TGTGCCAGCAGTTTACAGGGAATCTCCGGGGAGCTGTTTTTT. Translated: CASSLQGISGELFF.

The chain is built from TRBV9 and TRBJ2-7, with 14 bases lining up with TRBD2. This CDR3 has 16 residues. Losses at the gene ends were 0 bases for V and 7 bases for J; bases not matched to a gene: 6. Germline values: CDR1 SGDLS, CDR2 YYNGEE. CDR3 in DNA: TGTGCCAGCAGCGTAGCTCGGACTAGCGGGAGGTTAGAGCAGTACTTC. Its protein is CASSVARTSGRLEQYF.

This clone occurred once. This chain connects TRBV2 to TRBJ2-7, with 9 bases fitting TRBD1. The length of the CDR3 is 15 residues. Germline V CDR1 and CDR2: SNHLY, FYNNEI. Trimming removed 1 base from V and 4 bases from J; junction bases left unmatched: 5. The CDR3 nucleotides read TGTGCCAGCAGTGAAGACGGGACAGGGACTTACGAGCAGTACTTC. This gives the protein CASSEDGTGTYEQYF.

The chain is built from TRBV7-8 and TRBJ2-1; 8 bases fit TRBD2. Germline CDR1 is SGHVS and CDR2 is FQNEAQ. The CDR3 runs to 14 residues. Losses at the gene ends were 7 bases for V and 8 bases for J; bases not matched to a gene: 10. The CDR3 here is CASTPGGRIYEQFF. CDR3 DNA: TGTGCCAGCACCCCGGGAGGGAGGATCTATGAGCAGTTCTTC.

The chain employs TRBV6-5 and TRBJ2-7, with 7 bases lining up with TRBD1. The germline V gene has CDR1 MNHEY and CDR2 SVGAGI. This CDR3 has 13 amino acids. With V trimmed by 6 bases and J by 3 bases, 5 bases remained unmatched. CDR3 sequence: CASSDRDSYEQYF. The DNA of the CDR3 is TGTGCCAGCAGCGATCGGGACAGCTACGAGCAGTACTTC.

The chain recombines TRBV7-9 with TRBJ1-4; 8 nucleotides match TRBD1. Germline V CDR1 and CDR2: SEHNR, FQNEAQ (reference sequence). Unmatched junction bases numbered 1, after V lost 2 bases and J lost 5 bases. This CDR3 is built from 14 residues. This chain's CDR3 is CASSLRQGNEKLFF. As DNA, the CDR3 is TGTGCCAGCAGCTTAAGACAGGGGAATGAAAAACTGTTTTTT.

Written as DNA, the CDR3 is TGTGCCAGCAGTACAGGGTACTCTGGAAACACCATATATTTT. Its protein is CASSTGYSGNTIYF. The gene calls are TRBV13 and TRBJ1-3, with D possibly TRBD1 on 6 matching bases. CDR3 length equals 14 residues. The V gene's germline CDR1 is PRHDT and CDR2 FYEKMQ (reference sequence). The V end was cut by 6 bases, the J end by 0 bases, with 9 bases between.